This TCR beta chain was sequenced during a study of blood T cell repertoires in COVID-19. As for the study in general: Sources were T cells, B-cell-depleted T cells, or PBMCs; the material itself was cDNA or gDNA.

Libraries were prepared by immunoSEQ multiplex PCR; TCRdb keeps only in-frame clonotypes and omits some of them. This sample yields 110,000 or so clones, of which 81% are seen a single time; about 1.4% belongs to the top ten. The sequence was obtained from a man aged 45 to 65 with acute or convalescent COVID-19. Sequencing was performed on peripheral blood.

In nucleotides, the CDR3 is TGCGCCAGCAGTGACCTGAGCGGGGGAAGCACAGATACGCAGTATTTT. Encoded protein: CASSDLSGGSTDTQYF. The V and J genes are TRBV10-1 and TRBJ2-3, with TRBD2 matching over 8 bases. Per germline, CDR1 WNHNN and CDR2 SYGVQD (reference sequence). The CDR3 sequence is 16 residues long. V shed 3 bases and J 0 bases; nucleotides not matched to a gene: 5.